The count of the clone carrying this T cell receptor beta chain is one. Antigen specificity is unknown. V was pared by 7 bases and J by 7 bases, with 8 bases of the junction left unmatched. Germline V gene lookup returns CDR1 SGHTA and CDR2 FQGNSA. The CDR3 length is 14 residues. Several immunoSEQ plates received, in even portions, the genomic DNA of each subset. The data were produced by immunoSEQ multiplex PCR, yet TCRdb's version contains in-frame clones alone and is incomplete. The data hold approximately 2.3 million clones, with 93% observed a single time. These data come from a study of shared clonotypes between healthy human individuals. Overall study context: Plates per donor: three CD4 naive, three CD4 memory, two CD8 naive, one CD8 memory. Overall study findings and caveats: When compared with the clonotypes that were shared by all four sorted-subset donors, the non-shared clonotypes turned out to have lower generation probabilities.

The chain carries TRBV7-2 and TRBJ2-1, with 9 bases identical to TRBD1. The specimen was naive CD4+ T cells from PBMCs. Subset reported: CD45RA+ positively selected. The receptor was derived from a man younger than 35 in good health. Some clones in this sample may be carry-over from other donors' samples. Here the CDR3 DNA reads TGTGCCAGCACCTCGGACAGGGGTCAAAATGAGCAGTTCTTC. It is translated as CASTSDRGQNEQFF.